The 29 T cell receptor beta chains in this list originate from one sample, sequenced in a study of technical replicates of blood from several donors. TCRdb's table, derived via immunoSEQ multiplex PCR, lists solely in-frame clones and lacks some. The profile shows over 70,000 clones, about 95% of them singletons. Sequences were obtained from T cells isolated from PBMCs. These receptors came from a human donor in good health.

The CDR3 region has the DNA TGCGCCAGCAGCCAAGACGCCAGGAACACTGAAGCTTTCTTT. As protein: CASSQDARNTEAFF. The gene calls are TRBV4-1 and TRBJ1-1; D uncertain. The V gene lost 0 bases and the J gene lost 1 base, with 6 bases spanning the gap. Per the germline V gene, CDR1 is MGHRA and CDR2 is YSYEKL. This CDR3 region has 14 residues.

The V and J genes are TRBV25-1 and TRBJ1-4, with 8 bases matching TRBD1. The length of the CDR3 is 15 residues. CDR1 MGHDK and CDR2 SYGVNS come from the germline V gene. After removal of 2 bases from V and 2 bases from J, the junction contained 1 base not matched to a gene. The CDR3 sequence: CASSEQGATNEKLFF. The CDR3 nucleotides read TGTGCCAGCAGTGAACAGGGGGCGACTAATGAAAAACTGTTTTTT.

The V call is TRBV13, the J call TRBJ2-1, with 10 bases fitting TRBD1. Germline assignment: CDR1 PRHDT and CDR2 FYEKMQ (reference sequence). The CDR3 is made up of 17 amino acids. The V gene end was trimmed by 2 bases and the J gene end by 7 bases; junction bases not matched to a gene: 11. CDR3 bases: TGTGCCAGCAGCTTATGGGACAGGGGTATGAGGGAAAATGAGCAGTTCTTC. Its protein product is CASSLWDRGMRENEQFF.

The chain recombines TRBV28 with TRBJ1-1, with a possible D match to TRBD1 (6 bases). Germline V CDR1 and CDR2: MDHEN, SYDVKM. V was trimmed by 3 bases and J by 7 bases, leaving 15 bases between them. The CDR3 covers 14 residues. DNA for the CDR3: TGTGCCAGCAGTTTGGACAGACTGGGCCTTGAAGCTTTCTTT. This sequence encodes CASSLDRLGLEAFF.

The CDR3 nucleotides are TGTGCCAGCAGCTCGGGACAGGGGGCTTATACTGAAGCTTTCTTT. It yields the protein CASSSGQGAYTEAFF. This rearrangement joins TRBV5-6 to TRBJ1-1; 12 bases align to TRBD1. Germline CDR1 is SGHDT and CDR2 is YYEEEE. Trimming cost V 3 bases and J 5 bases; bases outside gene matches: 5. The CDR3 extends over 15 amino acids.

The chain employs TRBV19 and TRBJ2-2; 11 nucleotides align to TRBD1. The trim removed 11 bases at V and 6 bases at J, leaving 11 bases unmatched. This CDR3 comprises 15 residues. Germline-derived CDR1 and CDR2 are LNHDA and SQIVND (reference sequence). Here the CDR3 reads CACLAGTGGSGELFF. The CDR3 DNA reads as TGTGCCTGTTTAGCCGGGACAGGGGGATCCGGGGAGCTGTTTTTT.

The chain combines TRBV5-1 with TRBJ2-4; D possibly corresponds to TRBD1 (6 bases). This CDR3 has 14 residues. Germline V gene lookup returns CDR1 SGHRS and CDR2 YFSETQ. With 1 base removed from V and 8 bases from J, the gap between germline ends came to 13 bases. The CDR3, as DNA: TGCGCCAGCAGCTTGAGACAGGTGGGGGACATTCAGTACTTC. Protein product: CASSLRQVGDIQYF.

This chain uses TRBV6-5 with TRBJ2-7; no firm D call. Per germline, CDR1 MNHEY and CDR2 SVGAGI. With 4 bases removed from V and 2 bases from J, the gap between germline ends came to 9 bases. The CDR3 sequence is 13 residues long. The CDR3 protein is CASSFNTAYEQYF. CDR3 nucleotide sequence: TGTGCCAGCAGTTTTAACACAGCCTACGAGCAGTACTTC.

The chain employs TRBV25-1 and TRBJ2-1; no firm D call. The CDR3 covers 12 residues. The V and J ends lost 6 bases and 7 bases respectively, with 10 bases between them. Per germline, CDR1 MGHDK and CDR2 SYGVNS. DNA of the CDR3: TGTGCCAGCAGGGGCCTCAGGAATGAGCAGTTCTTC. This sequence encodes CASRGLRNEQFF. Variable domain in full (rest from reference TRBV25-1 and TRBJ2-1): EADIYQTPRYLVIGTGKKITLECSQTMGHDKMYWYQQDPGMELHLIHYSYGVNSTEKGDLSSESTVSRIRTEHFPLTLESARPSHTSQYLCASRGLRNEQFFGPGTRLTVL.

The genes are TRBV29-1 and TRBJ1-2; D is undetermined. V was pared by 0 bases and J by 7 bases, with 9 bases between. Germline V gene sequence: CDR1 SQVTM, CDR2 ANQGSEA. This CDR3 has 12 residues. CDR3 bases: TGCAGCGTTGAAGAACCAGTACGTGGCTACACCTTC. Translating it yields CSVEEPVRGYTF.

This clone appeared a single time. This chain uses TRBV15 with TRBJ2-3; D may be TRBD1 (6 bases). There are 18 residues in the CDR3. The V end was cut by 5 bases, the J end by 6 bases, with 27 bases between. CDR1 and CDR2 (germline): LNHNV, YYDKDF (reference sequence). CDR3 in amino acids: CATSSTYRVGVAQDTQYF. The CDR3 bases are TGTGCCACCAGCTCAACTTACAGGGTTGGTGTCGCACAGGATACGCAGTATTTT.

The genes are TRBV2 and TRBJ2-7, with a weak D call TRBD1 (6 bases). Trimming took off 4 bases at V and 6 bases at J, with 25 bases between the two ends. The CDR3 runs 17 residues. Per germline, CDR1 SNHLY and CDR2 FYNNEI. The chain's CDR3 is CASSVRGRGTQLGEQYF. The DNA for the CDR3 is TGTGCCAGCAGTGTCAGGGGTCGAGGGACGCAACTGGGCGAGCAGTACTTC.

The chain uses TRBV5-1 and TRBJ2-5; perhaps TRBD2 as D (5 bases). Deletions cut 3 bases from V and 4 bases from J, with 25 bases between. The germline CDR1 and CDR2 sequences are SGHRS and YFSETQ. This CDR3 is 18 amino acids long. DNA for the CDR3: TGCGCCAGCAGCTCAGTCACGGGGTTTGGGATGATCGGAGAGACCCAGTACTTC. Its translation is CASSSVTGFGMIGETQYF.

This clone was detected once. The chain has TRBV7-2 and TRBJ2-1; 10 nucleotides line up with TRBD2. The CDR3 consists of 16 residues. With 4 bases clipped from V and 3 bases from J, the junction kept 6 bases outside the gene matches. Germline V CDR1 and CDR2: SGHTA, FQGNSA. CDR3 bases: TGTGCCAGCAGCTCCCGAGCGGGAGGGTACTACAATGAGCAGTTCTTC. Protein sequence: CASSSRAGGYYNEQFF.

This clone was counted a few times. The CDR3 DNA follows: TGTGCCAGCAGCGCTCATACAGGGAACACTGAAGCTTTCTTT. This encodes CASSAHTGNTEAFF. J is TRBJ1-1 and V is TRBV9, with D perhaps TRBD1 (5 bases). The V end was cut by 3 bases, the J end by 1 base, with 10 bases between. CDR1 is SGDLS and CDR2 is YYNGEE in the germline V gene. The CDR3 runs to 14 residues.

CDR3 region: CASSTDSLTDTQYF. CDR3 bases: TGTGCCAGCAGTACGGACAGCCTCACAGATACGCAGTATTTT. The V gene is TRBV27, the J gene TRBJ2-3; tentative D call: TRBD1 (6 bases). CDR1 is MNHEY, CDR2 SMNVEV, per germline (reference sequence). V was pared by 5 bases and J by 2 bases, with 11 bases between. CDR3 length: 14 residues.

This clone was counted once. The V call is TRBV6-1, the J call TRBJ2-1; 9 bases map to TRBD2. Trimming removed 0 bases from V and 7 bases from J; junction bases left unmatched: 7. Germline V gene lookup returns CDR1 MNHNS and CDR2 SASEGT. This CDR3 contains 16 residues. As DNA, the CDR3 is TGTGCCAGCAGTGAAGCCGAGCGGGAGGTGGTGAATGAGCAGTTCTTC. This encodes CASSEAEREVVNEQFF.

The rearrangement uses TRBV9 and TRBJ1-3; D unresolved. Germline V gene lookup returns CDR1 SGDLS and CDR2 YYNGEE. CDR3 size: 16 residues. V was trimmed by 3 bases and J by 0 bases, leaving 13 bases between them. The CDR3 is CASSEITAHSGNTIYF. The DNA of the CDR3 is TGTGCCAGCAGCGAGATTACAGCCCACTCTGGAAACACCATATATTTT. Full variable domain (rest looked up from reference TRBV9 and TRBJ1-3): DSGVTQTPKHLITATGQRVTLRCSPRSGDLSVYWYQQSLDQGLQFLIQYYNGEERAKGNILERFSAQQFPDLHSELNLSSLELGDSALYFCASSEITAHSGNTIYFGEGSWLTVV.

This chain uses TRBV7-8 with TRBJ2-7; 13 bases agree with TRBD2. CDR1 and CDR2 from the germline V gene are SGHVS and FQNEAQ. CDR3 length: 18 amino acids. Unmatched junction bases numbered 7, after V lost 0 bases and J lost 2 bases. As DNA, the CDR3 is TGTGCCAGCAGCTTAGCGCGTGGGGGGACTAGCGGGGCCTACGAGCAGTACTTC. Residues: CASSLARGGTSGAYEQYF. Full variable domain (outside the CDR3, taken from reference TRBV7-8 and TRBJ2-7): GAGVSQSPRYKVAKRGQDVALRCDPISGHVSLFWYQQALGQGPEFLTYFQNEAQLDKSGLPSDRFFAERPEGSVSTLKIQRTQQEDSAVYLCASSLARGGTSGAYEQYFGPGTRLTVT.

This clone has a handful of counts. The chain combines TRBV7-8 with TRBJ1-2; D is unresolved. V lost 5 bases and J lost 7, with 14 bases in between. The V gene's germline CDR1 is SGHVS and CDR2 FQNEAQ. This CDR3 has 13 amino acids. CDR3 protein: CASSPRGDSGYTF. CDR3 sequence (DNA): TGTGCCAGCAGCCCCCGCGGTGATAGTGGCTACACCTTC.

The chain employs TRBV19 and TRBJ2-1; 7 bases fit TRBD2. The V gene's germline CDR1 is LNHDA and CDR2 SQIVND (reference sequence). The CDR3 length is 17 residues. After removal of 1 base from V and 0 bases from J, the junction contained 6 bases not matched to a gene. CDR3 loop: CASSIGLAVSSYNEQFF. DNA for the CDR3: TGTGCCAGTAGTATAGGCCTAGCGGTTAGCTCCTACAATGAGCAGTTCTTC.

The chain combines TRBV29-1 with TRBJ2-2; no firm D call. Germline assignment: CDR1 SQVTM and CDR2 ANQGSEA. The V end lost 2 bases, the J end lost 0 bases, and 19 bases lay between the germline ends. This CDR3 has 18 amino acids. CDR3 protein: CSVELSYQRRANTGELFF. CDR3 in DNA: TGCAGCGTTGAACTTAGTTATCAGAGGAGAGCGAACACCGGGGAGCTGTTTTTT.

This chain links TRBV12-5 with TRBJ1-5; 9 bases are a match to TRBD1. CDR1 and CDR2 from the germline V gene are LGHNT and FRNRAP. This CDR3 has 17 amino acids. Trimming cost V 0 bases and J 5 bases; bases outside gene matches: 8. The CDR3 is CASGLVLGQGFHQPQHF. As DNA, the CDR3 is TGTGCTAGTGGTTTGGTACTGGGACAGGGCTTTCATCAGCCCCAGCATTTT.

The rearrangement uses TRBV29-1 and TRBJ2-3, with 8 bases aligning to TRBD2. Germline lookup yields CDR1 SQVTM and CDR2 ANQGSEA. V was pared by 0 bases and J by 5 bases, with 19 bases of the junction left unmatched. The CDR3 spans 19 residues. The CDR3 DNA follows: TGCAGCGTTGAAGATCGAGGCTTAGCCAGCGGGAGAGTTTTAGATACGCAGTATTTT. This gives the protein CSVEDRGLASGRVLDTQYF.

The chain has TRBV19 and TRBJ2-1; D uncertain. Germline assignment: CDR1 LNHDA and CDR2 SQIVND (reference sequence). With 4 bases removed from V and 0 bases from J, the gap between germline ends came to 13 bases. The CDR3 runs 16 residues. DNA for the CDR3: TGTGCCAGTAGTAGGAGTCCCCCAAGCTCCTACAATGAGCAGTTCTTC. Amino acids: CASSRSPPSSYNEQFF.

The gene calls are TRBV30 and TRBJ2-7; D gene ambiguous. The germline V gene encodes CDR1 GTSNPN and CDR2 SVGIG (reference sequence). V lost 0 bases and J lost 6, with 12 bases in between. This CDR3 spans 13 amino acids. CDR3 bases: TGTGCCTGGAGTGTACTATCTATTAGCGAGCAGTACTTC. It yields the protein CAWSVLSISEQYF.

The genes are TRBV28 and TRBJ1-1; D remains ambiguous. CDR1 is MDHEN, CDR2 SYDVKM, per germline. The CDR3 has 14 residues. Trimming shortened V by 4 bases and J by 5 bases, and 14 bases separated the two germline ends. CDR3 amino acids: CASSSLLLRTEAFF. CDR3 nucleotides: TGTGCCAGCAGTTCCTTACTTTTGAGGACTGAAGCTTTCTTT.

In its sample, this clone was seen a few times. V usage is TRBV5-1 and J usage is TRBJ1-1; D gene uncertain. This CDR3 comprises 11 residues. Between the trimmed V and J ends, which lost 3 bases and 7 bases, there was a span of 7 bases. Germline V gene sequence: CDR1 SGHRS, CDR2 YFSETQ. CDR3 sequence (DNA): TGCGCCAGCAGCTCCGCGGGTGAAGCTTTCTTT. It codes for CASSSAGEAFF.

The chain recombines TRBV19 with TRBJ2-1; possibly TRBD2 for D (5 bases). The germline V gene has CDR1 LNHDA and CDR2 SQIVND (reference sequence). V was pared by 9 bases and J by 0 bases, with 9 bases between. The CDR3 loop spans 13 amino acids. CDR3 nucleotide sequence: TGTGCCAGCCGGGAAAGCTCCTACAATGAGCAGTTCTTC. Protein product: CASRESSYNEQFF.